Shown below are 15 T cell receptor beta chains from a single sample sequenced in a study of human T cells and chemical hapten exposure. TCRdb analysed the RACE reads with MiXCR anew, one entry per CDR3 protein. The sample includes about 70,000 distinct CDR3 sequences, 7.5% to 9.5% seen only once; the top ten take around 3%. Time point here: patch test 2, 6 weeks after DPC sensitization. The treatment here: therapeutic diphenylcyclopropenone sensitization with weekly scalp DPC. The sequencing used whole blood, collected in connection with sensitization to the hapten diphenylcyclopropenone (DPC). Every receptor here comes from a woman between 50 and 59 years old with alopecia areata. Some clones in this sample may be carry-over from other donors' samples.

This clonotype was seen ten or more times. J is TRBJ1-1 and V is TRBV29-1; D is perhaps TRBD1 (5 bases). V lost 8 bases and J 7 bases, leaving 17 bases between the germline ends. Per germline, CDR1 SQVTM and CDR2 ANQGSEA. The CDR3 extends over 12 amino acids. In DNA form, the CDR3 reads TGCAGCTCTTTTGGGGGGGGAAATGAAGCTTTCTTT. It yields the protein CSSFGGGNEAFF. The full variable domain, in which reference TRBV29-1 and TRBJ1-1 provide the parts outside the CDR3, is SAVISQKPSRDICQRGTSLTIQCQVDSQVTMMFWYRQQPGQSLTLIATANQGSEATYESGFVIDKFPISRPNLTFSTLTVSNMSPEDSSIYLCSSFGGGNEAFFGQGTRLTVV.

This clonotype was seen at least ten times. The chain carries TRBV20-1 and TRBJ1-6; 9 bases align to TRBD1. Germline V gene lookup returns CDR1 DFQATT and CDR2 SNEGSKA (reference sequence). Trimming removed 3 bases from V and 7 bases from J; junction bases left unmatched: 4. This CDR3 region has 14 residues. The CDR3 region is CSASGTGLNSPLHF. For the CDR3, the DNA is TGCAGTGCTAGTGGGACAGGGCTGAATTCACCCCTCCACTTT.

This clonotype appeared a few times. The chain combines TRBV6-5 with TRBJ1-1; D possibly corresponds to TRBD1 (6 bases). CDR1 is MNHEY and CDR2 is SVGAGI in the germline V gene. The length of the CDR3 is 15 residues. V dropped 4 bases and J dropped 4 bases, with 16 bases sitting between them. The CDR3: CASSSRGGGITEAFF. CDR3 bases: TGTGCCAGCAGTTCCCGCGGAGGGGGGATCACTGAAGCTTTCTTT.

DNA for the CDR3: TGTGCCAGCAGCCTCCTAACAGCTAACACTGAAGCTTTCTTT. It encodes CASSLLTANTEAFF. The chain has TRBV7-2 and TRBJ1-1; D is uncertain. Germline values: CDR1 SGHTA, CDR2 FQGNSA. CDR3 length: 14 amino acids. Trimming pared 5 bases from V and 2 bases from J, leaving 12 bases between.

The rearrangement uses TRBV3-1 and TRBJ2-5, with 14 bases identical to TRBD2. Unmatched junction bases numbered 3, after V lost 4 bases and J lost 5 bases. The CDR3 covers 15 residues. Germline CDR1 LGHDT, CDR2 YNNKEL (reference sequence). DNA for the CDR3: TGTGCCAGCAGCCCCGGGACTAGCGGGAGTGAGACCCAGTACTTC. Translated, it gives CASSPGTSGSETQYF.

The rearrangement joins TRBV30 to TRBJ2-3; maybe TRBD1 (5 bases). Germline loops: CDR1 GTSNPN, CDR2 SVGIG (reference sequence). This CDR3 has 14 amino acids. V lost 1 base and J 2 bases, leaving 10 bases between the germline ends. The CDR3 is CAWSGGRVTDTQYF. CDR3 sequence (DNA): TGTGCCTGGAGTGGGGGCAGGGTCACAGATACGCAGTATTTT.

The rearrangement joins TRBV6-1 to TRBJ1-1; 9 positions match TRBD1. The ends lost 4 bases at V and 2 bases at J; junction bases unmatched: 11. Germline V gene data show CDR1 as MNHNS and CDR2 as SASEGT. The CDR3 totals 17 residues. CDR3 region: CASSAQPGQGTNTEAFF. The CDR3 DNA reads as TGTGCCAGCAGTGCCCAACCGGGACAGGGAACTAACACTGAAGCTTTCTTT.

This clonotype was recorded at least ten times. The rearrangement uses TRBV30 and TRBJ1-2; D gene unclear. Germline CDR1 is GTSNPN and CDR2 is SVGIG (reference sequence). This CDR3 is 18 amino acids long. Trimming pared 6 bases from V and 1 base from J, leaving 27 bases between. CDR3 loop: CACIGRHHRPNLNYGYTF. CDR3 in DNA: TGTGCCTGTATCGGCAGACACCACCGGCCGAACCTTAACTATGGCTACACCTTC.

The J gene is TRBJ2-7, the V gene TRBV7-8; TRBD1 is a possible D gene (6 bases). Trimming removed 0 bases at V and 4 bases at J, with 10 bases between. Germline loops: CDR1 SGHVS, CDR2 FQNEAQ. The CDR3 length is 14 residues. This chain's CDR3 is CASSLASRGYEQYF. DNA of the CDR3: TGTGCCAGCAGCTTAGCCTCTAGGGGGTACGAGCAGTACTTC.

This clonotype was counted between two and nine times. The chain uses TRBV2 and TRBJ2-6; D possibly matches TRBD1 or TRBD2 (5 bases each). Germline loops: CDR1 SNHLY, CDR2 FYNNEI. CDR3 size: 11 residues. The germline V and J ends were trimmed by 8 bases and 10 bases, with 9 bases remaining between them. The DNA for the CDR3 is TGTGCCAGCGGGACCACTAACGTCCTGACTTTC. It specifies CASGTTNVLTF.

The chain combines TRBV7-9 with TRBJ2-4; the D call may be TRBD1 or TRBD2 (5 bases each). The CDR3 covers 14 residues. Trimming pared 4 bases from V and 8 bases from J, leaving 15 bases between. Looked up from germline, CDR1 is SEHNR and CDR2 is FQNEAQ (reference sequence). In DNA, the CDR3 is TGTGCCAGCAGCTGGGTGGGGTTGGGGGACATTCAGTACTTC. It codes for CASSWVGLGDIQYF.

Only a few counts were recorded for this clonotype. The CDR3 DNA reads TGTGCCAGCAGCGTAGTTTTGGGGGGCGAGCAGTACTTC. This codes for CASSVVLGGEQYF. The chain joins TRBV9 to TRBJ2-7, with TRBD2 as a possible D gene (6 bases). Germline CDR1 is SGDLS and CDR2 is YYNGEE. Trimming pared 0 bases from V and 6 bases from J, leaving 10 bases between. The CDR3 contains 13 residues.

CDR3 protein: CASSLGPVAGAETQYF. The CDR3 DNA reads TGCGCCAGCAGCTTGGGGCCTGTAGCGGGGGCAGAGACCCAGTACTTC. The chain has TRBV5-1 and TRBJ2-5, with 9 bases fitting TRBD2. The V and J ends lost 0 bases and 4 bases, in that order; junction bases with no gene match: 7. The CDR3 is 16 residues long. The V gene's germline CDR1 is SGHRS and CDR2 YFSETQ. Combining the CDR3 with reference TRBV5-1 and TRBJ2-5 gives the whole variable domain KAGVTQTPRYLIKTRGQQVTLSCSPISGHRSVSWYQQTPGQGLQFLFEYFSETQRNKGNFPGRFSGRQFSNSRSEMNVSTLELGDSALYLCASSLGPVAGAETQYFGPGTRLLVL.

Concerning this clonotype itself: A clone one base away is much larger, so this may be a read error. The chain joins TRBV4-2 to TRBJ2-3; D unresolved. The germline gives CDR1 LGHNA, CDR2 YNFKEQ. This CDR3 is built from 16 residues. Here the CDR3 reads CASSQDYRISRDTQYF. Here the CDR3 DNA reads TGTGCCAGCAGCCAAGACTACCGGATCAGCAGAGATACGCAGTATTTT.

Ten or more counts support this clonotype. The chain has TRBV7-2 and TRBJ2-3; 8 bases line up with TRBD2. The CDR3 contains 15 residues. J was trimmed by 0 bases and V by 6 bases; bases with no gene match: 5. Germline V gives CDR1 SGHTA, CDR2 FQGNSA. CDR3 region: CASRVGGGSTDTQYF. The CDR3 DNA sequence: TGTGCCAGCAGAGTCGGGGGGGGGAGCACAGATACGCAGTATTTT. Full variable domain (missing parts from reference TRBV7-2 and TRBJ2-3): GAGVSQSPSNKVTEKGKDVELRCDPISGHTALYWYRQSLGQGLEFLIYFQGNSAPDKSGLPSDRFSAERTGGSVSTLTIQRTQQEDSAVYLCASRVGGGSTDTQYFGPGTRLTVL.